Described below is a single T cell receptor beta chain sequence and its context. This clonotype was seen only a few times. What antigen it recognizes has not been identified. Base qualities are not at hand, and no much larger clone is one base apart. TCR cDNA was made using 5'RACE template switching, a step that added a universal primer site and unique molecular identifiers. cDNA synthesis was primed from both the TCR alpha and TCR beta constant segments. Libraries were amplified in two PCR steps, with sample barcodes and sequencing adapters added in the second step. Sequencing of libraries was performed on Illumina HiSeq 2500 (2x100 bp) or NovaSeq (2x150 bp). As for how the authors treated the data: Demultiplexing of reads and collapsing into UMI consensus sequences were performed with MIGEC, and V(D)J alignment was carried out with MiXCR. Clonotypes responding to the vaccine were identified with edgeR on replicate PBMC samples, with the criteria of FDR below 0.01 and a log2 fold change above 5 up to day 15. Bulk clonotypes were assigned CD4 or CD8 identity according to which sequenced CD4 or CD8 repertoire held them at higher abundance. TCRdb took the public reads, trimmed them with fastp at Q25, ran MiXCR for clone calling and kept in-frame beta chains. Entries that share a CDR3 protein sequence are merged under the most common genes and DNA. The V and J calls reflect TCRdb's pipeline rather than the authors' work. This sample gives 450,000 to 550,000 distinct CDR3 sequences in total; about 19% of them show up just once. Clones ranked in the top ten supply approximately 14% of the sample.

The data belong to a study of T cells after yellow fever vaccination (dated by TCRdb to the late 2010s). Context from the whole study: Libraries from fractions with low cell numbers were prepared with the SMART-Seq v4 Ultra Low Input RNA kit. To track T-cell clones before and after primary and booster YFV17D yellow fever vaccination, bulk TCR alpha and beta repertoires were sequenced longitudinally. Two healthy male donors, one aged 18 to 30 and one aged 30 to 40 years, made up the cohort. Blood was drawn at multiple timepoints before and after primary and secondary immunization, with bulk PBMC replicates and cell subsets isolated. What the research found in general, with its limitations: Because the study included only two donors, the extent to which the findings can be generalized is limited. The secondary T-cell response was found to be weaker but faster than the primary response, with a peak reached on day 5 rather than on day 15. A small fraction of clonotypes showed up in both the CD4 and CD8 compartments, probably as a result of convergent recombination. Most clones expanded after primary vaccination (around 96% of CD4 and over 80% of CD8) were re-detected after the booster, suggesting that broad memory maintenance occurred. FACS-sorted repertoires could contain abundant contaminating clonotypes from the bulk population, so computational filtering was required.

V lost 4 bases and J lost 4 bases; the stretch between them is 17 bases long. The CDR3 runs 15 amino acids, cysteine and phenylalanine included. The kept DNA is CDR3 alone, 45 bases in frame from the first base. From the germline V gene, CDR1 is SGHRS and CDR2 is YFSETQ. Explained via the paper, the treatment or condition label denotes: live attenuated yellow fever vaccine strain. At each blood-draw timepoint, two biological replicates of bulk PBMCs were obtained. A standard Ficoll-Paque protocol was used to isolate PBMCs from peripheral blood. RNA was extracted with TriZol from bulk PBMCs, CD4 and CD8 fractions, and dextramer-positive and dextramer-negative fractions.

The chain is encoded by TRBV5-1 joined to TRBJ2-5; the D region possibly corresponds to TRBD2 (5 bases align). Sequences were derived from PBMCs, sampled 15 days after the yellow fever booster vaccination. This TCR was recovered from a man younger than 40 who received the YFV17D yellow fever vaccine. The nucleotide sequence reads as follows: TGCGCCAGCAGCCTCTCCCCGGGGTCAAGAGAGACCCAGTACTTC. The translation is CASSLSPGSRETQYF. The variable domain in full, with residues beyond the CDR3 obtained from the reference TRBV5-1 and TRBJ2-5 genes, is KAGVTQTPRYLIKTRGQQVTLSCSPISGHRSVSWYQQTPGQGLQFLFEYFSETQRNKGNFPGRFSGRQFSNSRSEMNVSTLELGDSALYLCASSLSPGSRETQYFGPGTRLLVL.